This T cell receptor beta chain derives from a study of post-analysis software for immune sequencing data. Built from TCR beta cDNA, the libraries had unique molecular identifiers in them. MiXCR, run by TCRdb on the PCR reads, gives a single entry per CDR3 protein. This repertoire shows 400,000 to 500,000 distinct CDR3 sequences, about 39% found once; its top ten account for 7.6%. This clonotype was sampled from a girl aged 2-10 years with multiple sclerosis. Sequences were obtained from blood.

Here the CDR3 DNA reads TGCAGTGCTAGGGACAGGTTCTCCGGGGAGCAGTACTTC. Its translation: CSARDRFSGEQYF. This rearrangement joins TRBV20-1 to TRBJ2-7, with 7 bases that match TRBD1. V lost 3 bases to trimming and J lost 7 bases; unmatched junction nucleotides: 9. Germline CDR1 reads DFQATT; CDR2 reads SNEGSKA (reference sequence). The CDR3 spans 13 residues.